This TCR beta chain was recovered during a study of cytomegalovirus exposure and HLA in healthy donors. The germline V gene encodes CDR1 MNHNS and CDR2 SASEGT. There are 12 residues in the CDR3. The germline V and J ends were trimmed by 9 bases and 1 base, with 9 bases remaining between them. The PCR used 60 Vbeta and 13 Jbeta primers. The data were produced by immunoSEQ multiplex PCR, yet TCRdb's version contains in-frame clones alone and is incomplete. This table holds roughly 290,000 clones, around 90% found once. The sequence came from a young woman in good health and CMV-seronegative. Input material: PBMCs. This sequence joins TRBV6-1 and TRBJ1-1; tentatively, D is TRBD1 (5 bases). The CDR3 nucleotides are TGTGCCAGTCCTAGGGGGAACACTGAAGCTTTCTTT. The encoded protein is CASPRGNTEAFF.